A single sample is the source of the 18 T cell receptor beta chains below, sequenced in a study of graft-versus-host responses after intestinal transplantation. Plated together were 200,000 CFSE-labeled responder cells and 200,000 irradiated, violet-dye-labeled stimulator cells. Sequencing was performed with immunoSEQ multiplex PCR; in TCRdb, only in-frame clones are kept and a portion is missing. The sample has about 15,000 clones; 30% are singletons. The sequencing used alloreactive CD8+ T cells from a mixed lymphocyte reaction culture, collected before intestinal transplant. Stated subset: CFSE-low proliferating T cells sorted from roughly 6-day pre-transplant mixed lymphocyte reaction (GvH or HvG direction). These receptors all stem from a human patient who received an intestinal transplant.

The chain has TRBV10-3 and TRBJ2-5; 7 nucleotides agree with TRBD2. The CDR3 consists of 11 residues. The V segment lost 7 bases and the J segment 5 bases; nucleotides outside the gene matches: 1. Looked up from germline, CDR1 is ENHRY and CDR2 is SYGVKD. The CDR3 is CAIIGGETQYF. CDR3 nucleotide sequence: TGTGCCATCATCGGGGGGGAGACCCAGTACTTC.

This clone is medium-sized (0.01 to 0.1%). The genes are TRBV6-5 and TRBJ2-2, with D possibly TRBD2 on 5 matching bases. Germline CDR1 is MNHEY and CDR2 is SVGAGI. V lost 3 bases, J lost 2 bases, and 10 bases lay in between. The CDR3 extends over 15 amino acids. The CDR3 DNA follows: TGTGCCAGCAGTTATGCGGGCTACAACACCGGGGAGCTGTTTTTT. Translating it yields CASSYAGYNTGELFF.

This chain connects TRBV9 to TRBJ2-5; no reliable D call. Per the germline V gene, CDR1 is SGDLS and CDR2 is YYNGEE. V lost 0 bases and J 2 bases, leaving 11 bases between the germline ends. This CDR3 contains 15 residues. This CDR3 is CASSVAASVQETQYF. CDR3 sequence (DNA): TGTGCCAGCAGCGTAGCTGCGTCGGTTCAAGAGACCCAGTACTTC.

This sequence joins TRBV2 and TRBJ1-4; 8 bases match TRBD1. The CDR3 has 14 amino acids. Germline CDR1 is SNHLY and CDR2 is FYNNEI. V trimming: 1 base; J trimming: 8 bases; junction bases outside the gene matches: 3. The CDR3 nucleotides read TGTGCCAGCAGTGAAGAGACAGGGGAAGAAAAACTGTTTTTT. As protein: CASSEETGEEKLFF.

This chain connects TRBV5-6 to TRBJ2-2; TRBD2 aligns across 9 bases. The trim removed 0 bases at V and 4 bases at J, leaving 4 bases unmatched. CDR3 size: 16 residues. CDR1 is SGHDT, CDR2 YYEEEE, per germline. In DNA, the CDR3 is TGTGCCAGCAGCTTGGTAGCGGGAGCCATCACCGGGGAGCTGTTTTTT. Protein: CASSLVAGAITGELFF.

The chain is built from TRBV4-1 and TRBJ1-1; D not resolved. CDR1 MGHRA and CDR2 YSYEKL come from the germline V gene. The CDR3 contains 17 residues. V was clipped by 4 bases and J by 1 base, with 19 bases between them. This chain's CDR3 is CASSRFPGYYRNTEAFF. Written as DNA, the CDR3 is TGCGCCAGCAGCCGATTTCCTGGATACTACAGGAACACTGAAGCTTTCTTT.

This clone was found a few times. The chain recombines TRBV5-6 with TRBJ1-1; D is unresolved. Trimming took 0 bases from V and 7 from J, leaving 25 bases between them. CDR1 and CDR2 from the germline V gene are SGHDT and YYEEEE. The CDR3 covers 18 residues. The CDR3 region is CASSLAGSSAASGGEAFF. In nucleotides, the CDR3 is TGTGCCAGCAGCTTGGCCGGGTCTTCGGCGGCCTCAGGTGGTGAAGCTTTCTTT.

The chain recombines TRBV5-1 with TRBJ2-1; 10 bases align to TRBD2. This CDR3 is built from 16 residues. V trimming: 1 base; J trimming: 7 bases; junction bases outside the gene matches: 8. In germline, CDR1 is SGHRS, CDR2 YFSETQ. The CDR3 region is CASSLITLAGVNEQFF. CDR3 DNA: TGCGCCAGCAGCTTGATCACCCTAGCGGGAGTGAATGAGCAGTTCTTC.

J is TRBJ2-2 and V is TRBV10-1, with 7 bases aligning to TRBD1. This CDR3 spans 14 amino acids. Losses at the gene ends were 7 bases for V and 3 bases for J; bases not matched to a gene: 5. The V gene's germline CDR1 is WNHNN and CDR2 SYGVQD (reference sequence). CDR3 residues: CASNPGGHTGELFF. Written as DNA, the CDR3 is TGCGCCAGCAATCCAGGGGGTCACACCGGGGAGCTGTTTTTT.

The genes are TRBV7-8 and TRBJ2-1; 14 positions agree with TRBD2. The CDR3 is 20 amino acids. CDR1 is SGHVS and CDR2 is FQNEAQ in the germline V gene. Germline trimming cut 5 bases from V and 3 bases from J; bases unmatched to any gene: 15. The CDR3, as DNA: TGTGCCAGCAGCCTGGGACTAGCGGGAGTTTTTGTCTCGTTCTACAATGAGCAGTTCTTC. Translating gives CASSLGLAGVFVSFYNEQFF.

The CDR3 here is CASSSGASYNEQFF. The DNA for the CDR3 is TGTGCCAGTAGTTCAGGGGCCTCCTACAATGAGCAGTTCTTC. This chain links TRBV19 with TRBJ2-1, with a tentative D call TRBD1 (6 bases). CDR3 length: 14 amino acids. Germline V gene data show CDR1 as LNHDA and CDR2 as SQIVND (reference sequence). Trimming removed 5 bases at V and 0 bases at J, with 8 bases between.

This clone was counted only a few times. An end of the junction does not agree with germline; a read error may underlie this. The gene calls are TRBV4-1 and TRBJ2-7; TRBD2 aligns across 8 bases. CDR1 MGHRA and CDR2 YSYEKL come from the germline V gene. CDR3 length equals 15 residues. This CDR3 is CASSQDGGRKYEQYF. CDR3 nucleotides: TGTGCCAGCAGCCAAGATGGCGGGAGGAAGTACGAGCAGTACTTC.

This chain connects TRBV14 to TRBJ2-7; no definite D call. From germline, CDR1 is SGHDN and CDR2 FVKESK. Trimming removed 0 bases from V and 6 bases from J, with 18 bases in between. This CDR3 has 16 residues. CDR3 nucleotides: TGTGCCAGCAGCCAAGATCAAATAGGATTCTGGGGCGAGCAGTACTTC. Amino acids: CASSQDQIGFWGEQYF. The full variable domain, in which reference TRBV14 and TRBJ2-7 provide the parts outside the CDR3, is EAGVTQFPSHSVIEKGQTVTLRCDPISGHDNLYWYRRVMGKEIKFLLHFVKESKQDESGMPNNRFLAERTGGTYSTLKVQPAELEDSGVYFCASSQDQIGFWGEQYFGPGTRLTVT.

CDR3 in DNA: TGTGCCAGCACCTATTTCGGAGGTCCCACAGATACGCAGTATTTT. This gives the protein CASTYFGGPTDTQYF. The rearrangement joins TRBV6-6 to TRBJ2-3; D perhaps matches TRBD2 (5 bases). The V end lost 7 bases, the J end lost 2 bases, and 16 bases lay between the germline ends. From germline, CDR1 is MNHNY and CDR2 SVGAGI (reference sequence). The CDR3 contains 15 residues.

There are a few counts of this clone. The genes are TRBV6-1 and TRBJ1-4; maybe TRBD1 (5 bases). Germline V gene data show CDR1 as MNHNS and CDR2 as SASEGT. The CDR3 runs to 14 residues. Deletions cut 10 bases from V and 7 bases from J, with 19 bases between. For the CDR3, the DNA is TGTGCCACCGATGGGGGAGAGGGCGGTGAAAAACTGTTTTTT. Its protein product is CATDGGEGGEKLFF.

This clone was seen a single time. The rearrangement joins TRBV27 to TRBJ2-1, with D perhaps TRBD2 (5 bases). Germline lookup yields CDR1 MNHEY and CDR2 SMNVEV (reference sequence). CDR3 length: 12 residues. The V end lost 6 bases, the J end lost 7 bases, and 10 bases lay between the germline ends. CDR3 nucleotide sequence: TGTGCCAGCAGCTATCCGGGGAATGAGCAGTTCTTC. It is translated as CASSYPGNEQFF.

By sample share, this clone is medium-sized. The sample contains more than one DNA sequence encoding this CDR3. The V and J genes are TRBV5-1 and TRBJ2-7; D is ambiguous. V was cut by 0 bases and J by 2 bases, with 6 bases left in between. This CDR3 is built from 13 residues. From germline, CDR1 is SGHRS and CDR2 YFSETQ. The CDR3 reads CASSLESAYEQYF. CDR3 nucleotide sequence: TGCGCCAGCAGCTTGGAGTCAGCCTACGAGCAGTACTTC.

Within the sample, this clone is medium-sized. The chain joins TRBV4-1 to TRBJ2-7; weak D call: TRBD2 (6 bases). This CDR3 region has 13 residues. Germline assignment: CDR1 MGHRA and CDR2 YSYEKL. Between the trimmed V and J ends, which lost 8 bases and 2 bases, there was a span of 13 bases. The CDR3 is CASAPGEPYEQYF. As DNA, the CDR3 is TGCGCCAGCGCCCCGGGGGAGCCCTACGAGCAGTACTTC.